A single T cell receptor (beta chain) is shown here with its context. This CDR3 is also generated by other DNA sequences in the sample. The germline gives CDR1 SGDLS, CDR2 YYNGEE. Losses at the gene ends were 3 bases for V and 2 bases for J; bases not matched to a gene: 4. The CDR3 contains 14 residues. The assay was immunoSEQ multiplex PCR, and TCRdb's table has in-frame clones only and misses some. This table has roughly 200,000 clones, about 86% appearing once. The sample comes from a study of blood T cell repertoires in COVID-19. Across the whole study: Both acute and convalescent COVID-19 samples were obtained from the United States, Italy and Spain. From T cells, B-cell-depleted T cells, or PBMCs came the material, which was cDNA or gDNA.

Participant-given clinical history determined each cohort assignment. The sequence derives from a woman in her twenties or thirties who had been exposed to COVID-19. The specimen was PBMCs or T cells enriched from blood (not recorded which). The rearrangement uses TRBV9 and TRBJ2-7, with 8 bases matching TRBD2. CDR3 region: CASSGSGGAYEQYF. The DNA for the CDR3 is TGTGCCAGCAGCGGGAGCGGGGGTGCCTACGAGCAGTACTTC.